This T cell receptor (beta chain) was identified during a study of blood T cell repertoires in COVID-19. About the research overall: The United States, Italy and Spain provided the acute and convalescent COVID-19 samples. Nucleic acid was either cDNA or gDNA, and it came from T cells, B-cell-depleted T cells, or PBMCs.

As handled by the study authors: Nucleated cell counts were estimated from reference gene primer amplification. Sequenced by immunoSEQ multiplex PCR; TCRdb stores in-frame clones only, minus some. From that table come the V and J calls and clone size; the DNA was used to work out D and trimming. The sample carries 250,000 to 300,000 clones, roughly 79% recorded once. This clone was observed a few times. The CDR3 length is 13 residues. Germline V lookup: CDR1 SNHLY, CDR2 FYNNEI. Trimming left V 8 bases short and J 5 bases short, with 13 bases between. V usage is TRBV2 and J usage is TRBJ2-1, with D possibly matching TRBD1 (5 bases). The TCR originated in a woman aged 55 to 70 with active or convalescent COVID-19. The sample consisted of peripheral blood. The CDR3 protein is CASLLDSHNEQFF. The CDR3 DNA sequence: TGTGCCAGCCTCCTAGACAGCCACAATGAGCAGTTCTTC.